The next 23 T cell receptor beta chains were all read from a single sample in a study of blood T cell repertoires in COVID-19. Produced via immunoSEQ multiplex PCR; TCRdb's table is partial and in-frame only. The data show about 260,000 clones, with around 80% seen just once and under 5% held by the top ten. The sequencing sample was made of PBMCs or T cells enriched from blood (not recorded which). The receptor set was obtained from a man younger than 45 with acute COVID-19.

The CDR3 is CSVEPSVVGASYNEQFF. DNA for the CDR3: TGCAGCGTTGAACCCTCCGTCGTGGGAGCCTCCTACAATGAGCAGTTCTTC. The gene calls are TRBV29-1 and TRBJ2-1, with a tentative D call TRBD2 (5 bases). The CDR3 loop spans 17 amino acids. CDR1 is SQVTM and CDR2 is ANQGSEA in the germline V gene. V lost 2 bases to trimming and J lost 0 bases, with 17 bases between them.

This chain joins TRBV20-1 and TRBJ2-3, with 7 bases that match TRBD2. CDR3 length equals 11 residues. V dropped 5 bases and J dropped 9; count of bases not matched to a gene: 5. CDR1 is DFQATT, CDR2 SNEGSKA, per germline (reference sequence). CDR3 in DNA: TGCAGTGCTGGGAGGGATCAAACGCAGTATTTT. Amino acids: CSAGRDQTQYF.

The chain links TRBV6-2 or TRBV6-3 to TRBJ2-1; 11 positions match TRBD2. J gave up 1 base and V 0 bases, and 2 bases lay outside the gene matches. Germline loops: CDR1 MNHEY, CDR2 SVGEGT. The CDR3 has 17 amino acids. CDR3 in amino acids: CASSYSGTSGSYNEQFF. The CDR3 bases are TGTGCCAGCAGTTACTCCGGGACTAGCGGATCCTACAATGAGCAGTTCTTC.

The CDR3 is CSLFSESYTF. In DNA, the CDR3 is TGCAGCCTATTTTCCGAAAGCTACACCTTC. The rearrangement links TRBV20-1 to TRBJ1-2; no clear D gene. This CDR3 region has 10 residues. CDR1 and CDR2 (germline): DFQATT, SNEGSKA (reference sequence).

The V and J genes are TRBV6-5 and TRBJ1-3; D ambiguous. Deletions cut 5 bases from V and 4 bases from J, with 15 bases between. Germline values: CDR1 MNHEY, CDR2 SVGAGI. The CDR3 covers 15 residues. CDR3 DNA: TGTGCCAGCAGTCCCAGATCCTTCCCCGGAAACACCATATATTTT. Amino acids: CASSPRSFPGNTIYF.

V gene TRBV7-7 combines with J gene TRBJ2-5; 9 bases align to TRBD2. Germline values: CDR1 SSHAT, CDR2 FNYEAQ (reference sequence). CDR3 length: 15 residues. Unmatched junction bases numbered 9, after V lost 5 bases and J lost 5 bases. The CDR3 protein is CASSPSGGTRETQYF. The DNA for the CDR3 is TGTGCCAGCAGCCCGAGCGGGGGGACGCGTGAGACCCAGTACTTC.

The V and J genes are TRBV7-9 and TRBJ2-1; TRBD2 is a possible D gene (6 bases). Germline CDR1 SEHNR, CDR2 FQNEAQ (reference sequence). The CDR3 runs to 15 residues. V lost 5 bases and J 4 bases, leaving 15 bases between the germline ends. CDR3: CASSPSGEVYNEQFF. The CDR3, as DNA: TGTGCCAGCAGCCCCTCGGGGGAGGTATACAATGAGCAGTTCTTC.

V usage is TRBV7-9 and J usage is TRBJ1-2; weak D call: TRBD1 (6 bases). The ends were cut back, 5 bases at V and 4 bases at J, with 14 bases in the middle. This CDR3 has 14 residues. Germline assignment: CDR1 SEHNR and CDR2 FQNEAQ (reference sequence). CDR3 residues: CASSPRTDPYGYTF. CDR3 DNA: TGTGCCAGCAGCCCTCGGACAGACCCCTATGGCTACACCTTC.

The chain recombines TRBV15 with TRBJ1-5, with a possible D match to TRBD1 (6 bases). Germline-derived CDR1 and CDR2 are LNHNV and YYDKDF (reference sequence). This CDR3 is built from 17 residues. V lost 1 base, J lost 6 bases, and 19 bases lay in between. DNA of the CDR3: TGTGCCACCAGCAGAGTAGGGAGTCGGGGGGGCACTCAGCCCCAGCATTTT. Amino acids: CATSRVGSRGGTQPQHF.

This chain connects TRBV18 to TRBJ1-2, with 8 bases identical to TRBD1. J was trimmed by 0 bases and V by 8 bases; bases with no gene match: 5. CDR3 length: 14 amino acids. CDR1 is KGHSH, CDR2 LQKENI, per germline. CDR3 region: CASQGAGSNYGYTF. In DNA form, the CDR3 reads TGTGCCAGCCAGGGGGCCGGATCTAACTATGGCTACACCTTC.

The V and J genes are TRBV9 and TRBJ1-2; D is possibly TRBD1 (5 bases). V lost 0 bases, J lost 8 bases, and 17 bases lay in between. The CDR3 spans 15 residues. Germline values: CDR1 SGDLS, CDR2 YYNGEE. CDR3 loop: CASSVAQVPGGGYTF. In DNA, the CDR3 is TGTGCCAGCAGCGTAGCTCAGGTTCCCGGGGGAGGCTACACCTTC.

V usage is TRBV4-3 and J usage is TRBJ2-2; maybe TRBD2 (5 bases). Looked up from germline, CDR1 is LGHNA and CDR2 is YSLEER. V was cut by 1 base and J by 5 bases, with 14 bases left in between. CDR3 length: 16 residues. The CDR3 coding sequence is TGCGCCAGCAGCCAAGTTGAACTCCGGGGAACCGGGGAGCTGTTTTTT. Amino acid sequence: CASSQVELRGTGELFF.

The genes are TRBV19 and TRBJ1-2; D perhaps matches TRBD1 (6 bases). The CDR3 spans 16 residues. Germline loops: CDR1 LNHDA, CDR2 SQIVND (reference sequence). Trimming removed 9 bases from V and 7 bases from J, with 27 bases in between. In DNA form, the CDR3 reads TGTGCCAGGTCACCGAAGTCTTTCCGACAGGTAGTTGGCTACACCTTC. Residues: CARSPKSFRQVVGYTF.

The chain combines TRBV3-1 (or the pseudogene TRBV3-2) with TRBJ1-1, with a weak D call TRBD1 (5 bases). The V end lost 0 bases, the J end lost 4 bases, and 12 bases lay between the germline ends. The V gene's germline CDR1 is LGHDT and CDR2 YNNKEL (reference sequence). This CDR3 is 15 amino acids long. In nucleotides, the CDR3 is TGTGCCAGCAGCCAAGATCCCGGGGGGGGCACTGAAGCTTTCTTT. The encoded protein is CASSQDPGGGTEAFF.

The V call is TRBV7-2, the J call TRBJ1-1; perhaps TRBD1 as D (6 bases). The CDR3 contains 13 residues. Per germline, CDR1 SGHTA and CDR2 FQGNSA. V shed 2 bases and J shed 5 bases, with 9 bases lying between them. In DNA form, the CDR3 reads TGTGCCAGCAGCTTAAGGGGGATGACTGAAGCTTTCTTT. Amino acid sequence: CASSLRGMTEAFF.

The V and J genes are TRBV6-1 and TRBJ1-2; D unresolved. Germline CDR1 is MNHNS and CDR2 is SASEGT. The CDR3 runs to 15 residues. With 0 bases removed from V and 4 bases from J, the gap between germline ends came to 12 bases. CDR3 coding DNA: TGTGCCAGCAGTGAAGCTGCGTCGAGCCTCTATGGCTACACCTTC. It translates to CASSEAASSLYGYTF.

The V gene is TRBV19, the J gene TRBJ2-5; TRBD2 matches 10 bases. The CDR3 sequence is 16 residues long. Germline loops: CDR1 LNHDA, CDR2 SQIVND (reference sequence). The V and J ends lost 3 bases and 2 bases, in that order; junction bases with no gene match: 6. Written as DNA, the CDR3 is TGTGCCAGTAGTATGGGATCTAGCGGGGGTCAAGAGACCCAGTACTTC. Translation gives CASSMGSSGGQETQYF.

Details on this clone: Germline is not matched at one junction end, which may reflect a read error. V usage is TRBV5-1 and J usage is TRBJ1-5; the D gene is possibly TRBD1 (6 bases). The CDR3 loop spans 15 amino acids. Germline values: CDR1 SGHRS, CDR2 YFSETQ. For the CDR3, the DNA is TGTGCCAGCAGCCTAACAGGGAGCGGACCGCAGCCCCAGCATTTT. It encodes CASSLTGSGPQPQHF.

The CDR3 DNA reads as TGTGCCAGCGGCCCCGGGGGTAGCACAGATACGCAGTATTTT. It codes for CASGPGGSTDTQYF. The genes are TRBV2 and TRBJ2-3, with D perhaps matching TRBD2 (6 bases). From germline, CDR1 is SNHLY and CDR2 FYNNEI. The CDR3 contains 14 residues. Trimming shortened V by 8 bases and J by 0 bases, and 12 bases separated the two germline ends.

The chain links TRBV30 to TRBJ2-5; possible D gene TRBD2, 5 bases. Per germline, CDR1 GTSNPN and CDR2 SVGIG (reference sequence). Between the trimmed V and J ends, which lost 5 bases and 7 bases, there was a span of 11 bases. The CDR3 spans 11 residues. CDR3 coding DNA: TGTGCCTGGGAGCCCGCGGGGACCCAGTACTTC. Its protein is CAWEPAGTQYF.

The chain is built from TRBV27 and TRBJ2-1; 7 positions agree with TRBD2. After removal of 3 bases from V and 2 bases from J, the junction contained 4 bases not matched to a gene. Germline CDR1 MNHEY, CDR2 SMNVEV (reference sequence). The CDR3 has 15 amino acids. CDR3 nucleotides: TGTGCCAGCAGTTTGGATCGGGGGGCCTACAATGAGCAGTTCTTC. It codes for CASSLDRGAYNEQFF.

This chain uses TRBV6-1 with TRBJ1-5, with D possibly being TRBD1 (6 bases). The CDR3 runs to 16 residues. The V end lost 4 bases, the J end lost 5 bases, and 18 bases lay between the germline ends. Germline lookup yields CDR1 MNHNS and CDR2 SASEGT. The DNA for the CDR3 is TGTGCCAGCAGTGCTAGAACACAGGGCCAGGATCAGCCCCAGCATTTT. Its translation is CASSARTQGQDQPQHF.

The V gene is TRBV6-5, the J gene TRBJ2-3; 9 nucleotides align to TRBD1. The CDR3 covers 14 residues. J lost 0 bases, V lost 6 bases, and 1 base had no gene match. Germline values: CDR1 MNHEY, CDR2 SVGAGI. CDR3 protein: CASRDRGSTDTQYF. The CDR3 nucleotides read TGTGCCAGCAGGGACAGGGGCAGCACAGATACGCAGTATTTT.